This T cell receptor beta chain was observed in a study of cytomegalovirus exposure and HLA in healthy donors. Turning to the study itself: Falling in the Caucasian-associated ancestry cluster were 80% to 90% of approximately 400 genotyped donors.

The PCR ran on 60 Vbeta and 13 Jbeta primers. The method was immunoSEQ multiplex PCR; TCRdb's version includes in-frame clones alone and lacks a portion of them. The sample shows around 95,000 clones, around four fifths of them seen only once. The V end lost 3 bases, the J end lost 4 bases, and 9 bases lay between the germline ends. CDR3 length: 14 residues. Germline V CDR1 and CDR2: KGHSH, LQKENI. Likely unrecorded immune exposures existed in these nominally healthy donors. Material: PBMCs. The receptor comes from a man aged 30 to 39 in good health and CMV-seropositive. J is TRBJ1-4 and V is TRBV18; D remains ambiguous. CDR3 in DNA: TGTGCCAGCTCACCCGGGATTAGTAATGAAAAACTGTTTTTT. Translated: CASSPGISNEKLFF.